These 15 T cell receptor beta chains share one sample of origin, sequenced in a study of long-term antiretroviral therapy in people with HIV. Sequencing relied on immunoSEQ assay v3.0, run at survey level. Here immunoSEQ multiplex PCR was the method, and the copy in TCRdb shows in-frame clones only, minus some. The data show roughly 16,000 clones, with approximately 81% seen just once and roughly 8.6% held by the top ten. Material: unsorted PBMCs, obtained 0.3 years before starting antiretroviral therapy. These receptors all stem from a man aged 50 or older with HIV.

CDR3 loop: CASSLREGGSGTDTQYF. The CDR3 region has the DNA TGTGCCAGCAGCCTTCGGGAGGGCGGGAGTGGGACAGATACGCAGTATTTT. This chain links TRBV7-6 with TRBJ2-3, with 8 bases identical to TRBD2. V dropped 5 bases and J dropped 3; count of bases not matched to a gene: 13. CDR1 is SGHVS and CDR2 is FNYEAQ in the germline V gene. This CDR3 is 17 amino acids long. The whole variable domain, filled in from reference TRBV7-6 and TRBJ2-3, reads GAGVSQSPRYKVTKRGQDVALRCDPISGHVSLYWYRQALGQGPEFLTYFNYEAQQDKSGLPNDRFSAERPEGSISTLTIQRTEQRDSAMYRCASSLREGGSGTDTQYFGPGTRLTVL.

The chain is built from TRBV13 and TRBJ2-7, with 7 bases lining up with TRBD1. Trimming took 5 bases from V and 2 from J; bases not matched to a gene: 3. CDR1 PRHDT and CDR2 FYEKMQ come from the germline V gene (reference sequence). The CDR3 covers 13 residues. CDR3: CASSPGTAYEQYF. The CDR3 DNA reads TGTGCCAGCAGCCCCGGGACAGCCTACGAGCAGTACTTC.

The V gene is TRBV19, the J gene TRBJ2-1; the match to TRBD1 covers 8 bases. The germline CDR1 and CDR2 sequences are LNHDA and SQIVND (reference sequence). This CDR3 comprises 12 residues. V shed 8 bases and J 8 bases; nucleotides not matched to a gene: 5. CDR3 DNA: TGTGCCAGTCAGACAGGGGTGGATGAGCAGTTCTTC. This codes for CASQTGVDEQFF.

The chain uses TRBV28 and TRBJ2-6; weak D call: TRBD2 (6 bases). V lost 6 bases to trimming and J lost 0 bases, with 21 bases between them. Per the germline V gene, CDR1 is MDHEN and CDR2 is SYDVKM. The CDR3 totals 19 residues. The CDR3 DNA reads TGTGCCAGCAGAGGCCCCTTAGCGGTAACAGGCTCTGGGGCCAACGTCCTGACTTTC. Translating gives CASRGPLAVTGSGANVLTF.

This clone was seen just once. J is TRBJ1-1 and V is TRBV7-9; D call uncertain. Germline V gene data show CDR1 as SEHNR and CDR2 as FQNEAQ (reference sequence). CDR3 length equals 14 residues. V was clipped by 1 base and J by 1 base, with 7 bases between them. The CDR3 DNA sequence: TGTGCCAGCAGCTTAGGGGTGGGGAACACTGAAGCTTTCTTT. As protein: CASSLGVGNTEAFF. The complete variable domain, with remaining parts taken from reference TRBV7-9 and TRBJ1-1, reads DTGVSQNPRHKITKRGQNVTFRCDPISEHNRLYWYRQTLGQGPEFLTYFQNEAQLEKSRLLSDRFSAERPKGSFSTLEIQRTEQGDSAMYLCASSLGVGNTEAFFGQGTRLTVV.

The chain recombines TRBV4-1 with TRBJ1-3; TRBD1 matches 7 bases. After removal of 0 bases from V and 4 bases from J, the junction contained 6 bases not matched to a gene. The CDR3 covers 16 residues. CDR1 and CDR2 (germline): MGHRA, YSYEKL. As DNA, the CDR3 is TGCGCCAGCAGCCAAGATCTTTTGGGACAGGGAAACACCATATATTTT. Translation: CASSQDLLGQGNTIYF.

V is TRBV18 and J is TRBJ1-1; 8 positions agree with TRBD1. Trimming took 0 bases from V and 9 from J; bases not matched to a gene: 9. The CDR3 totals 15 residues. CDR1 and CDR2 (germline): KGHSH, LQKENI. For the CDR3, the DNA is TGTGCCAGCTCACCACCCAGGGGGCCAAATTCGCAAGCTTTCTTT. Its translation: CASSPPRGPNSQAFF.

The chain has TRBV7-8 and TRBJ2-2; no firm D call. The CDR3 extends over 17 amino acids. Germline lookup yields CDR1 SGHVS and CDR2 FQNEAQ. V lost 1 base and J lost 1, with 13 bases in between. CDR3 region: CASSLGSGRLNTGELFF. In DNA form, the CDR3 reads TGTGCCAGCAGCTTAGGGTCAGGACGGCTGAACACCGGGGAGCTGTTTTTT. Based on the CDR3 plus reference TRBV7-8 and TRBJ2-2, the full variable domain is GAGVSQSPRYKVAKRGQDVALRCDPISGHVSLFWYQQALGQGPEFLTYFQNEAQLDKSGLPSDRFFAERPEGSVSTLKIQRTQQEDSAVYLCASSLGSGRLNTGELFFGEGSRLTVL.

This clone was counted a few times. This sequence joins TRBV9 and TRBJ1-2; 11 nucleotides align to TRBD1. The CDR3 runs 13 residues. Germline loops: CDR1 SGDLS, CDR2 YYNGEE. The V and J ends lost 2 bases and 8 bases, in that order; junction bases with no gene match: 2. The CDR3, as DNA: TGTGCCAGCAGCGTGGACAGGGGGCAAGGCTACACCTTC. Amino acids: CASSVDRGQGYTF.

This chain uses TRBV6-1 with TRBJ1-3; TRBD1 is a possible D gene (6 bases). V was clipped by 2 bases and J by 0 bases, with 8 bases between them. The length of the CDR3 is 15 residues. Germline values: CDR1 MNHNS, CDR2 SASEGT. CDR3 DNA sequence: TGTGCCAGCAGTGAACGGACAGACTCTGGAAACACCATATATTTT. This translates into CASSERTDSGNTIYF.

CDR3 loop: CATSRALASEQYF. The CDR3 DNA follows: TGTGCCACCAGCAGAGCCCTAGCAAGCGAGCAGTACTTC. This chain uses TRBV15 with TRBJ2-7; the D gene is possibly TRBD2 (5 bases). The CDR3 is 13 amino acids. From germline, CDR1 is LNHNV and CDR2 YYDKDF (reference sequence). Trimming shortened V by 1 base and J by 6 bases, and 10 bases separated the two germline ends.

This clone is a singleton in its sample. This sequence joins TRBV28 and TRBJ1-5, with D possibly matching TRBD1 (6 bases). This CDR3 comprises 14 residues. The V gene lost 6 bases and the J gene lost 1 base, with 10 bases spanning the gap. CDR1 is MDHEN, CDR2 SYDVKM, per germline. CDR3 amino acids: CASRTGSSNQPQHF. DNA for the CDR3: TGTGCCAGCAGGACAGGAAGCAGCAATCAGCCCCAGCATTTT.

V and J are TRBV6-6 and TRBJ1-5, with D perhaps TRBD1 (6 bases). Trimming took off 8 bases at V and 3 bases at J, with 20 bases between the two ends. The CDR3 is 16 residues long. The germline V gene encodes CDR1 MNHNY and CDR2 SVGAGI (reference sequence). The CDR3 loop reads CASLQAGAVVNQPQHF. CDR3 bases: TGTGCCAGCCTCCAAGCAGGGGCTGTTGTCAATCAGCCCCAGCATTTT.

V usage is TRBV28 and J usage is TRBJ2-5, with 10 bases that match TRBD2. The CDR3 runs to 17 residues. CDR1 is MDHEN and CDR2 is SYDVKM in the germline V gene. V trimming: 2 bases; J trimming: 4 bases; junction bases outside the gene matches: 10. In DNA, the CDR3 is TGTGCCAGCAGTTTAAGGCTAGCGGGAGTAGGTGCAGAGACCCAGTACTTC. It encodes CASSLRLAGVGAETQYF.

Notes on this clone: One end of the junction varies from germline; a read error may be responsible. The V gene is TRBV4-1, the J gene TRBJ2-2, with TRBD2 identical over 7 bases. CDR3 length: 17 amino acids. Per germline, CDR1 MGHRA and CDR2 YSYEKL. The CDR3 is CASSQDEASGSTGELFF. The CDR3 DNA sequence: TGCGCCAGCAGTCAAGATGAGGCTAGCGGATCCACCGGGGAGCTGTTTTTT.